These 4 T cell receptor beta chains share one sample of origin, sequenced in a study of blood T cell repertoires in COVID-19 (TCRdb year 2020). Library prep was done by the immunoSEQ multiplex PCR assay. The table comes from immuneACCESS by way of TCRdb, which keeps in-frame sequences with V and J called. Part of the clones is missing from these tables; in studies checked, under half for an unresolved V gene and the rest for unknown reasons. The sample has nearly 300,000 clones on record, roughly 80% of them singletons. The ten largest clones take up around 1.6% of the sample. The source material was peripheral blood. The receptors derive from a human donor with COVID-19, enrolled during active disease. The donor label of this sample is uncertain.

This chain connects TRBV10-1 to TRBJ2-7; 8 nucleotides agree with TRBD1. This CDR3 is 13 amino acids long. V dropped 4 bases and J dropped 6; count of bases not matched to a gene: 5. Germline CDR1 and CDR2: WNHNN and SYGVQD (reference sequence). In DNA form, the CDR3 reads TGCGCCAGCAGTGTGACAGGGGTAAGCGAGCAGTACTTC. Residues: CASSVTGVSEQYF.

DNA for the CDR3: TGTGCCAGTAGTACCGACAGGGGGGGTTGGGGCAATCAGCCCCAGCATTTT. It is translated as CASSTDRGGWGNQPQHF. The rearrangement uses TRBV19 and TRBJ1-5; 9 nucleotides match TRBD1. Per germline, CDR1 LNHDA and CDR2 SQIVND (reference sequence). The V and J ends lost 4 bases and 2 bases, in that order; junction bases with no gene match: 9. The CDR3 has 17 residues.

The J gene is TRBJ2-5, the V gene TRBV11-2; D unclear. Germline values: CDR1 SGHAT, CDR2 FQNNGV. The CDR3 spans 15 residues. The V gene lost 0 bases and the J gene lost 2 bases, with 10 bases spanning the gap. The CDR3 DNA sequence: TGTGCCAGCAGCTTAGATTTGGCAGTACAAGAGACCCAGTACTTC. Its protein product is CASSLDLAVQETQYF.

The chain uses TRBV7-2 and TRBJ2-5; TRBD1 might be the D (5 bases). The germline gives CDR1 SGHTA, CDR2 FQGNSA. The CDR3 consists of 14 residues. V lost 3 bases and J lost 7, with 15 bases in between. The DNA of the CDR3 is TGTGCCAGCAGCTTGGAACCCGGAAGGGGGACCCAGTACTTC. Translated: CASSLEPGRGTQYF.